This T cell receptor (beta chain) was profiled in a study of blood T cell repertoires in COVID-19. Original data processing: Cell counts per sample came from amplifying reference gene primers. Produced via immunoSEQ multiplex PCR; TCRdb's table is partial and in-frame only. V and J calls and clone size come straight from that table; D and trimming were deduced from the DNA. Among fewer than 600,000 clones listed, approximately 88% were seen once. Categorization into cohorts depended on clinical history that participants reported. V lost 6 bases to trimming and J lost 3 bases, with 9 bases between them. CDR3 length: 13 residues. The germline gives CDR1 KGHSH, CDR2 LQKENI.

Sequenced: PBMCs or T cells enriched from blood (not recorded which). The chain combines TRBV18 with TRBJ1-5; TRBD1 might be the D (6 bases). The sequence came from a woman aged 35 to 49 who had recovered from COVID-19. In DNA form, the CDR3 reads TGTGCCAGCTCCAGGGACACCAATCAGCCCCAGCATTTT. Translating gives CASSRDTNQPQHF.